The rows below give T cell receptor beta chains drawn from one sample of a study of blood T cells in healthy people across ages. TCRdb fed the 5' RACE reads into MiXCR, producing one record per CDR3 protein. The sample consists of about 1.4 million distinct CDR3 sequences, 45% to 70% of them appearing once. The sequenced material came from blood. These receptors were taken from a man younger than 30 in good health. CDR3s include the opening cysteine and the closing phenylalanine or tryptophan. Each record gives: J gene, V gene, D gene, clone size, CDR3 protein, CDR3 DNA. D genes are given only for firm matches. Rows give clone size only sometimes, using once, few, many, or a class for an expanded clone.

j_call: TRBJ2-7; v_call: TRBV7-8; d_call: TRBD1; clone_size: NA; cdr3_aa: CASSLFTGTGVYEQYF; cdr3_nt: TGTGCCAGCAGCTTATTTACCGGGACAGGGGTTTACGAGCAGTACTTC
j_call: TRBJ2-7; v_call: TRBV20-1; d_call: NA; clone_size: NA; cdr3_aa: CSASIRGTYEQYF; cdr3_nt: TGCAGTGCTAGCATTAGGGGCACCTACGAGCAGTACTTC
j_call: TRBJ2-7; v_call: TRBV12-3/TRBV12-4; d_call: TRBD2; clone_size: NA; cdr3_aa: CASSFAVDVSGDEQYF; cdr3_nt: TGTGCCAGCAGTTTTGCGGTAGATGTTAGCGGGGACGAGCAGTACTTC
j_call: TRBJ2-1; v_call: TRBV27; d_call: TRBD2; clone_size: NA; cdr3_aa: CASSLATRLAGENEQFF; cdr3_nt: TGTGCCAGCAGTTTAGCTACCCGACTAGCGGGGGAGAATGAGCAGTTCTTC
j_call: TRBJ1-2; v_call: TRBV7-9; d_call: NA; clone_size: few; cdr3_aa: CASSFPGRTGNYGYTF; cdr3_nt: TGTGCCAGCAGCTTCCCTGGGAGGACCGGTAACTATGGCTACACCTTC
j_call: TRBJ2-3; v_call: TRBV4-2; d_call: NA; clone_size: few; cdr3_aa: CASSQAPADTQYF; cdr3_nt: TGTGCCAGCAGCCAGGCACCGGCAGATACGCAGTATTTT
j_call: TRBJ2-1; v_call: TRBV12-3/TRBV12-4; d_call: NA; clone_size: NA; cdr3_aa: CASSSPLGYNEQFF; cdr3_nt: TGTGCCAGCAGTTCTCCATTGGGGTACAATGAGCAGTTCTTC
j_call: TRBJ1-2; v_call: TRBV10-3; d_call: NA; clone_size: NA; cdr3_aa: CAITPGLSNYGYTF; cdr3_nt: TGTGCCATCACCCCAGGGCTGAGTAACTATGGCTACACCTTC
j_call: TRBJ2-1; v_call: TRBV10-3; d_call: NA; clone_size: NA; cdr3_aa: CATNYLASNEPFF; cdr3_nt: TGTGCCACCAATTATCTAGCTAGCAATGAGCCGTTCTTC
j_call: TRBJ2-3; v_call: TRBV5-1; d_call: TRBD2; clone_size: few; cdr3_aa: CASSLAPLAEDTQYF; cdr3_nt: TGCGCCAGCAGCTTGGCCCCACTAGCGGAAGATACGCAGTATTTT
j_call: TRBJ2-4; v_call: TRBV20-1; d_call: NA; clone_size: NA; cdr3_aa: CSARQQDTLAKNIQYF; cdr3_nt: TGCAGTGCTCGGCAACAGGACACCCTAGCCAAAAACATTCAGTACTTC